The clone carrying this TCR beta chain was recorded many times. TCRdb reanalysed the RT-PCR reads using MiXCR and keeps one entry per CDR3 protein. The sample records hundreds of thousands of distinct CDR3 sequences, approximately 14% being singletons. The germline V and J ends were trimmed by 3 bases and 6 bases, with 12 bases remaining between them. This CDR3 region has 14 residues. This receptor was identified in a female donor in good health, serving as a healthy control. Sequenced material: memory CD4+ T cells from blood. The J gene is TRBJ1-5, the V gene TRBV12-3 or TRBV12-4; perhaps TRBD1 as D (6 bases). For the CDR3, the DNA is TGTGCCAGCAGTTTCGAGGGGGTGAGTCAGCCCCAGCATTTT. It translates to CASSFEGVSQPQHF.